Below, 26 T cell receptor beta chains from the same sample are listed, as sequenced in a study of T-cell reconstitution after alpha-beta-depleted transplantation in children. It was with unique molecular identifiers that the TCRbeta library was prepared. TCRdb used MiXCR to reprocess the PCR reads, holding one entry per CDR3 protein. In the table there are approximately 200,000 distinct CDR3 sequences, just over 14% of which are singletons. The starting material was PBMCs from the stem cell graft donor, obtained from the stem cell graft. These receptors came from a human donor who donated a stem cell graft to a child with acute lymphoblastic leukemia.

The chain carries TRBV24-1 and TRBJ1-5; perhaps TRBD1 as D (5 bases). The CDR3 extends over 15 amino acids. The V and J ends lost 2 bases and 3 bases respectively, with 10 bases between them. Germline CDR1 and CDR2: KGHDR and SFDVKD. CDR3 residues: CATSDSGTYNQPQHF. CDR3 bases: TGTGCCACCAGTGATTCCGGGACGTACAATCAGCCCCAGCATTTT.

J is TRBJ2-1 and V is TRBV14, with D perhaps TRBD2 (6 bases). This CDR3 has 20 residues. Trimming left V 0 bases short and J 1 base short, with 22 bases between. Germline CDR1 is SGHDN and CDR2 is FVKESK. The CDR3 region is CASSQEGSRREAASYNEQFF. DNA for the CDR3: TGTGCCAGCAGCCAAGAGGGTTCGAGGAGGGAAGCGGCTTCCTACAATGAGCAGTTCTTC.

This clonotype appeared many times. The chain links TRBV20-1 to TRBJ2-5; the D gene could be TRBD1 or TRBD2 (6 bases each). Germline CDR1 DFQATT, CDR2 SNEGSKA (reference sequence). The CDR3 length is 16 residues. The V and J ends lost 5 bases and 5 bases respectively, with 24 bases between them. The CDR3 region is CSAPSPTGAFVETQYF. CDR3 coding DNA: TGCAGTGCTCCGAGCCCCACGGGGGCGTTCGTCGAGACCCAGTACTTC.

Note on this clonotype: A much larger clone is a single base away; this may be a read error. The chain carries TRBV7-9 and TRBJ1-1; D might be TRBD1 (5 bases). The CDR3 sequence is 13 residues long. The germline CDR1 and CDR2 sequences are SEHNR and FQNEAQ (reference sequence). The CDR3 coding sequence is TGTGCCAGAAGCTTAGGGACGGGCCGAGGAGCTTTCTTT. As protein: CARSLGTGRGAFF.

This clonotype was recorded at least ten times. CDR3 nucleotide sequence: TGCGCCAGCAGCTTGATCGGGAGCAGGAATGAGCAGTTCTTC. It is translated as CASSLIGSRNEQFF. V gene TRBV5-1 combines with J gene TRBJ2-1; D perhaps matches TRBD2 (6 bases). Trimming took 1 base from V and 7 from J, leaving 12 bases between them. CDR3 size: 14 residues. Germline V CDR1 and CDR2: SGHRS, YFSETQ. The variable domain in full, completed from reference TRBV5-1 and TRBJ2-1, reads KAGVTQTPRYLIKTRGQQVTLSCSPISGHRSVSWYQQTPGQGLQFLFEYFSETQRNKGNFPGRFSGRQFSNSRSEMNVSTLELGDSALYLCASSLIGSRNEQFFGPGTRLTVL.

This clonotype was detected ten times or more. The rearrangement joins TRBV3-1 to TRBJ1-1; D gene uncertain. CDR1 LGHDT and CDR2 YNNKEL come from the germline V gene (reference sequence). The CDR3 is made up of 14 amino acids. Trimming cost V 1 base and J 0 bases, with 6 bases left between them. CDR3 sequence: CASSQAGVNTEAFF. The CDR3 DNA sequence: TGTGCCAGCAGCCAAGCAGGCGTGAACACTGAAGCTTTCTTT.

This clonotype was seen ten or more times. V gene TRBV20-1 combines with J gene TRBJ2-7; 10 nucleotides line up with TRBD2. CDR1 and CDR2 (germline): DFQATT, SNEGSKA (reference sequence). The length of the CDR3 is 15 residues. Losses at the gene ends were 6 bases for V and 1 base for J; bases not matched to a gene: 9. The CDR3 is CSAMRTSGTSYEQYF. The CDR3 region has the DNA TGCAGTGCCATGCGGACTAGCGGCACTTCCTACGAGCAGTACTTC.

This clonotype has ten or more counts. The CDR3 coding sequence is TGCGCCAGCAGCTTGGACCTAGCGGGAATCAATGAGCAGTTCTTC. This translates into CASSLDLAGINEQFF. The chain uses TRBV5-1 and TRBJ2-1, with TRBD2 matching over 9 bases. The J segment lost 6 bases and the V segment lost 0 bases, leaving 4 bases of the junction unmatched. Germline V CDR1 and CDR2: SGHRS, YFSETQ. The CDR3 runs to 15 residues.

This clonotype was found many times. The V call is TRBV5-5, the J call TRBJ2-5, with 8 bases matching TRBD1. The V segment lost 4 bases and the J segment 4 bases; nucleotides outside the gene matches: 12. The CDR3 extends over 16 amino acids. From germline, CDR1 is SGHKS and CDR2 YYEKEE (reference sequence). CDR3 amino acids: CASSPGQGPSRETQYF. The CDR3 DNA is TGTGCCAGCAGCCCCGGACAGGGACCCTCCCGAGAGACCCAGTACTTC.

This clonotype was recorded at least ten times. The rearrangement links TRBV5-1 to TRBJ2-1; TRBD2 is a possible D gene (6 bases). V gave up 3 bases and J gave up 8 bases, with 15 bases separating them. The V gene's germline CDR1 is SGHRS and CDR2 YFSETQ. There are 14 residues in the CDR3. CDR3 sequence (DNA): TGCGCCAGCAGCTGGGACGGGAGCTCCGATGAGCAGTTCTTC. It yields the protein CASSWDGSSDEQFF.

This clonotype has more than one count but fewer than ten. V usage is TRBV5-6 and J usage is TRBJ1-1; D remains unclear. The CDR3 is 13 residues long. Germline loops: CDR1 SGHDT, CDR2 YYEEEE. Trimming cost V 7 bases and J 2 bases, with 12 bases left between them. CDR3 nucleotides: TGTGCCAGCTCAATTCCGGCAAACACTGAAGCTTTCTTT. It codes for CASSIPANTEAFF.

The rearrangement joins TRBV29-1 to TRBJ1-4, with TRBD1 identical over 9 bases. Germline V gene sequence: CDR1 SQVTM, CDR2 ANQGSEA. The CDR3 spans 13 residues. J was trimmed by 3 bases and V by 6 bases; bases with no gene match: 2. CDR3 DNA sequence: TGCAGCGTAAGACAGGGGGCTAATGAAAAACTGTTTTTT. Encoded protein: CSVRQGANEKLFF.

The rearrangement joins TRBV12-3 or TRBV12-4 to TRBJ1-4; D call uncertain. The ends were cut back, 6 bases at V and 2 bases at J, with 7 bases in the middle. The CDR3 sequence is 13 residues long. The CDR3, as DNA: TGTGCCAGCAGCGAGAACACTAATGAAAAACTGTTTTTT. It yields the protein CASSENTNEKLFF.

The V gene is TRBV29-1, the J gene TRBJ2-7; no firm D call. The ends were cut back, 4 bases at V and 3 bases at J, with 13 bases in the middle. Looked up from germline, CDR1 is SQVTM and CDR2 is ANQGSEA. The CDR3 totals 13 residues. The CDR3 sequence: CSVARDLDYEQYF. As DNA, the CDR3 is TGCAGCGTTGCAAGGGATCTCGACTACGAGCAGTACTTC.

This clonotype was counted many times. V is TRBV28 and J is TRBJ2-1; 7 positions match TRBD2. The V segment lost 1 base and the J segment 4 bases; nucleotides outside the gene matches: 7. The CDR3 runs to 16 residues. CDR1 and CDR2 (germline): MDHEN, SYDVKM. The CDR3: CASSLLGGVPYNEQFF. The CDR3 coding sequence is TGTGCCAGCAGTTTATTGGGGGGGGTCCCTTACAATGAGCAGTTCTTC. Complete variable domain (other parts from reference TRBV28 and TRBJ2-1): DVKVTQSSRYLVKRTGEKVFLECVQDMDHENMFWYRQDPGLGLRLIYFSYDVKMKEKGDIPEGYSVSREKKERFSLILESASTNQTSMYLCASSLLGGVPYNEQFFGPGTRLTVL.

This clonotype showed up many times. Its ends do not fully match the called genes, so a read error is possible. The chain links TRBV7-7 to TRBJ2-5; no reliable D call. This CDR3 is built from 13 residues. Germline assignment: CDR1 SSHAT and CDR2 FNYEAQ (reference sequence). CDR3 sequence (DNA): TGTGCTAGCAGCTTGGAGTACCAAGAGACCCAGTACTTC. It codes for CASSLEYQETQYF.

This clonotype was observed at least ten times. This chain joins TRBV7-9 and TRBJ2-7, with D perhaps matching TRBD1 or TRBD2 (5 bases each). The CDR3 extends over 14 amino acids. The ends were cut back, 5 bases at V and 3 bases at J, with 14 bases in the middle. Germline V CDR1 and CDR2: SEHNR, FQNEAQ (reference sequence). CDR3 region: CASSPRDGIYEQYF. The CDR3 bases are TGTGCCAGCAGCCCACGGGACGGTATCTACGAGCAGTACTTC. Drawing the rest from reference TRBV7-9 and TRBJ2-7, the complete variable domain is DTGVSQNPRHKITKRGQNVTFRCDPISEHNRLYWYRQTLGQGPEFLTYFQNEAQLEKSRLLSDRFSAERPKGSFSTLEIQRTEQGDSAMYLCASSPRDGIYEQYFGPGTRLTVT.

This clonotype was seen repeatedly, ten times or more. The CDR3 spells CASSLVSGGTEAFF. The CDR3 DNA is TGCGCCAGCAGCTTGGTCTCCGGGGGCACTGAAGCTTTCTTT. The V gene is TRBV5-1, the J gene TRBJ1-1; a possible D gene is TRBD1 (5 bases). The germline V gene encodes CDR1 SGHRS and CDR2 YFSETQ. The V gene lost 0 bases and the J gene lost 4 bases, with 10 bases spanning the gap. This CDR3 is 14 amino acids long.

This clonotype was found many times. The CDR3 protein is CASGRENTGELFF. The DNA of the CDR3 is TGTGCCAGCGGGCGGGAGAACACCGGGGAGCTGTTTTTT. The chain combines TRBV12-3 or TRBV12-4 with TRBJ2-2; maybe TRBD2 (6 bases). Trimming pared 8 bases from V and 1 base from J, leaving 8 bases between. CDR3 length: 13 amino acids.

This clonotype was detected only a few times. The chain links TRBV5-1 to TRBJ2-2; the match to TRBD2 covers 8 bases. The CDR3 runs to 15 residues. V shed 4 bases, J shed 6 bases, and the junction held 8 bases outside the gene matches. Per germline, CDR1 SGHRS and CDR2 YFSETQ. In DNA form, the CDR3 reads TGCGCCAGCAGCGACACCGGGACTAGTTCCGGGGAGCTGTTTTTT. This translates into CASSDTGTSSGELFF.

This clonotype was seen only a few times. The rearrangement uses TRBV2 and TRBJ2-7; the D gene is possibly TRBD1 (5 bases). Per the germline V gene, CDR1 is SNHLY and CDR2 is FYNNEI. CDR3 length: 12 residues. Trimming stripped 5 bases from V and 5 bases from J, with 10 bases between. CDR3 coding DNA: TGTGCCAGCAGTTCAGGGTTCGACGAGCAGTACTTC. This codes for CASSSGFDEQYF.

This clonotype was seen at least ten times. The CDR3 loop is CSAITGTGGATLNQPQHF. The DNA of the CDR3 is TGCAGTGCAATCACCGGGACAGGGGGCGCAACGCTCAATCAGCCCCAGCATTTT. This chain uses TRBV20-1 with TRBJ1-5; 12 bases line up with TRBD1. The germline V gene encodes CDR1 DFQATT and CDR2 SNEGSKA (reference sequence). This CDR3 contains 18 residues. V shed 6 bases, J shed 3 bases, and the junction held 15 bases outside the gene matches.

This clonotype has at least ten counts. This chain uses TRBV28 with TRBJ2-6, with 12 bases identical to TRBD1. V lost 4 bases to trimming and J lost 4 bases; unmatched junction nucleotides: 5. The CDR3 is 17 amino acids. CDR1 and CDR2 (germline): MDHEN, SYDVKM. The CDR3 reads CASSSPGQGAGANVLTF. In nucleotides, the CDR3 is TGTGCCAGCAGTTCCCCGGGACAGGGGGCCGGGGCCAACGTCCTGACTTTC.

Many counts were recorded for this clonotype. The CDR3 sequence: CSAMTSGSRMETQYF. The CDR3 DNA follows: TGCAGCGCCATGACTAGCGGGAGTAGAATGGAGACCCAGTACTTC. The chain employs TRBV29-1 and TRBJ2-5; TRBD2 aligns across 12 bases. The CDR3 extends over 15 amino acids. The junction had 11 bases not matched to a gene; V was cut back by 7 bases and J by 5 bases. Germline loops: CDR1 SQVTM, CDR2 ANQGSEA.

This clonotype was seen many times. This chain uses TRBV20-1 with TRBJ2-2; D is ambiguous. V was clipped by 4 bases and J by 4 bases, with 10 bases between them. Germline lookup yields CDR1 DFQATT and CDR2 SNEGSKA (reference sequence). The CDR3 is 13 amino acids. The CDR3 nucleotides are TGCAGTGCTATCCTACAGTCCACCGGGGAGCTGTTTTTT. As protein: CSAILQSTGELFF.

The chain recombines TRBV30 with TRBJ1-2; 9 bases are shared with TRBD1. The CDR3 runs 12 residues. Trimming took 8 bases from V and 5 from J; bases not matched to a gene: 6. From germline, CDR1 is GTSNPN and CDR2 SVGIG (reference sequence). The CDR3 here is CAHGDRAYGYTF. CDR3 nucleotides: TGTGCCCACGGGGACAGGGCGTATGGCTACACCTTC.